This section outlines one TCR beta chain sequence together with its context. Its antigen is still unknown. The CDR3 covers 14 residues. Trimming at V came to 6 bases and at J to 1 base, leaving 5 bases not matched to a gene. Germline V gene lookup returns CDR1 MDHEN and CDR2 SYDVKM. This table comes from immunoSEQ multiplex PCR, and its TCRdb copy is limited to in-frame clones, with some not included. The sample includes over 30,000 clones, more than 80% of them seen just once. This specimen belongs to a study of T cells in narcolepsy. For the study at large: Patients with NT1 or NT2 and healthy control donors were enrolled.

General study points: Same-patient CSF and blood CD4+ T cell clonotypes included HCRT-specific and TRIB2-specific autoreactive ones. In some patient and control memory CD4+ samples, autoreactive clones were absent. Autoreactive clonotypes reportedly recurred in blood of same and different patients, not controls.

The TCR was taken from a human donor with narcolepsy. The genes are TRBV28 and TRBJ1-2; the match to TRBD1 covers 7 bases. Sequences were obtained from CD45RA- memory CD4+ T cells from PBMCs. The CDR3 here is CASRPGQNNYGYTF. CDR3 nucleotides: TGTGCCAGCAGACCGGGACAGAATAACTATGGCTACACCTTC.